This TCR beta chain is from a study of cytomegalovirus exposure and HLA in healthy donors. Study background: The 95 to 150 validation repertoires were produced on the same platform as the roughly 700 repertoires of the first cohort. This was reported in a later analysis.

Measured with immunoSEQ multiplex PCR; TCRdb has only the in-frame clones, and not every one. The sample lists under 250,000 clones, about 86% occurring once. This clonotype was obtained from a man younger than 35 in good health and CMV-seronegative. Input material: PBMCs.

DNA of the CDR3: TGTGCCAGCAGTTCCCCCTCCGGGGGCTATGGCTACACCTTC. Protein sequence: CASSSPSGGYGYTF. V usage is TRBV6-6 and J usage is TRBJ1-2; maybe TRBD1 (5 bases). V lost 4 bases and J lost 4, with 13 bases in between. Looked up from germline, CDR1 is MNHNY and CDR2 is SVGAGI (reference sequence). This CDR3 has 14 residues.